The 11 T cell receptor beta chains given below trace back to one sample, sequenced in a study of T cell clones after liver transplantation. TCRdb's copy holds only in-frame clones and misses some; the assay was immunoSEQ multiplex PCR. The top ten hold 35% to 40% of the sample, which has about 6,100 clones, 70% to 80% seen once. The sequencing used CD8+ T cells from blood, collected 24 months after liver transplant. All receptors come from a human patient who received a liver transplant. Some T cells may be transferred from the graft donor.

The chain employs TRBV27 and TRBJ2-3; perhaps TRBD2 as D (5 bases). The CDR3 spans 17 residues. Germline CDR1 MNHEY, CDR2 SMNVEV (reference sequence). Trimming pared 6 bases from V and 4 bases from J, leaving 23 bases between. Written as DNA, the CDR3 is TGTGCCAGCAGCCCGGGCGGAGGCCCCAGCAGCGCAGATACGCAGTATTTT. Residues: CASSPGGGPSSADTQYF.

The J gene is TRBJ2-1, the V gene TRBV29-1; D is ambiguous. The CDR3 totals 15 residues. Germline CDR1 reads SQVTM; CDR2 reads ANQGSEA. V shed 0 bases and J shed 4 bases, with 13 bases lying between them. The CDR3 DNA reads as TGCAGCGTTGAAGATACCGGGCCCCAATACAATGAGCAGTTCTTC. As protein: CSVEDTGPQYNEQFF.

The rearrangement joins TRBV7-3 to TRBJ2-2; no clear D gene. Trimming pared 7 bases from V and 8 bases from J, leaving 17 bases between. The CDR3 is 14 residues long. Germline assignment: CDR1 SGHTA and CDR2 FQGTGA. This CDR3 is CASMLVAPLGELFF. In DNA, the CDR3 is TGTGCCAGCATGTTGGTAGCCCCATTAGGGGAGCTGTTTTTT. Together with reference TRBV7-3 and TRBJ2-2, the CDR3 gives the full variable domain: GAGVSQTPSNKVTEKGKYVELRCDPISGHTALYWYRQSLGQGPEFLIYFQGTGAADDSGLPNDRFFAVRPEGSVSTLKIQRTERGDSAVYLCASMLVAPLGELFFGEGSRLTVL.

The V call is TRBV27, the J call TRBJ2-3; the match to TRBD2 covers 7 bases. The CDR3 contains 17 residues. Trimming took 2 bases from V and 2 from J; bases not matched to a gene: 10. Germline lookup yields CDR1 MNHEY and CDR2 SMNVEV (reference sequence). CDR3 region: CASSLAGWGGATDTQYF. Written as DNA, the CDR3 is TGTGCCAGCAGTTTAGCGGGGTGGGGGGGTGCCACAGATACGCAGTATTTT.

The chain recombines TRBV5-1 with TRBJ2-1, with 8 bases identical to TRBD1. V lost 7 bases, J lost 0 bases, and 15 bases stayed unmatched. CDR3 length: 18 residues. Germline V CDR1 and CDR2: SGHRS, YFSETQ. DNA for the CDR3: TGCGCCAGCGAGTTGCATTGGACAGGGTCGAACTCCTACAATGAGCAGTTCTTC. Its protein is CASELHWTGSNSYNEQFF.

V gene TRBV4-3 combines with J gene TRBJ1-4, with D unresolved. The CDR3 is 17 amino acids. V gave up 1 base and J gave up 4 bases, with 16 bases separating them. Germline V gene lookup returns CDR1 LGHNA and CDR2 YSLEER. The CDR3 reads CASSQGSGIYDNEKLFF. Here the CDR3 DNA reads TGCGCCAGCAGCCAAGGTTCCGGGATCTACGATAATGAAAAACTGTTTTTT.

V usage is TRBV15 and J usage is TRBJ1-2; TRBD1 might be the D (5 bases). CDR3 size: 14 residues. V lost 5 bases, J lost 7 bases, and 17 bases lay in between. Germline V CDR1 and CDR2: LNHNV, YYDKDF (reference sequence). The CDR3 region has the DNA TGTGCCACCAGCGCCGTTGGGACTTCTCTTGGCTACACCTTC. Translating it yields CATSAVGTSLGYTF.

The chain has TRBV16 and TRBJ1-2; TRBD1 might be the D (6 bases). The CDR3 loop spans 14 amino acids. Germline V gives CDR1 KGHSY, CDR2 FQNENV. V lost 4 bases, J lost 3 bases, and 12 bases lay in between. The CDR3 reads CASSPQGRDYGYTF. In DNA, the CDR3 is TGTGCCAGCAGCCCACAGGGAAGGGACTATGGCTACACCTTC.

The chain joins TRBV13 to TRBJ2-1; D ambiguous. V lost 3 bases and J 7 bases, leaving 22 bases between the germline ends. Germline-derived CDR1 and CDR2 are PRHDT and FYEKMQ (reference sequence). The CDR3 extends over 17 amino acids. CDR3 amino acids: CASSFKYRFSVRNEQFF. CDR3 nucleotides: TGTGCCAGCAGCTTTAAGTATAGGTTCAGCGTACGGAATGAGCAGTTCTTC.

This chain joins TRBV7-7 and TRBJ2-2; TRBD2 aligns across 13 bases. The trim removed 5 bases at V and 2 bases at J, leaving 2 bases unmatched. Germline assignment: CDR1 SSHAT and CDR2 FNYEAQ (reference sequence). The CDR3 runs to 16 residues. The CDR3 region has the DNA TGTGCCAGCAGCCAGGGACTAGCGGGAAACACCGGGGAGCTGTTTTTT. Its translation is CASSQGLAGNTGELFF.

A few counts support this clone. The chain couples TRBV9 to TRBJ1-2; TRBD1 aligns across 9 bases. With 6 bases clipped from V and 8 bases from J, the junction kept 5 bases outside the gene matches. The CDR3 runs to 12 residues. The V gene's germline CDR1 is SGDLS and CDR2 YYNGEE. The CDR3 bases are TGTGCCAGCACTGGGACAGGGTTGGGCTACACCTTC. It yields the protein CASTGTGLGYTF.